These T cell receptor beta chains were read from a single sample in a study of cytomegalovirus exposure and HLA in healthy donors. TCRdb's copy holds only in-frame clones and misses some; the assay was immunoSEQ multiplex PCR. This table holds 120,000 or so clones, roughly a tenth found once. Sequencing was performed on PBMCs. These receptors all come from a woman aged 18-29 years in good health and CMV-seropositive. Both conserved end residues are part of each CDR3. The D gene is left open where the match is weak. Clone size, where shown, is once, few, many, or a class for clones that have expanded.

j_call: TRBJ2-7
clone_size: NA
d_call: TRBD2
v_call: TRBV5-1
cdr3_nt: TGCGCCAGCAGCCCGGGACTAGTGGGACACGAGCAGTACTTC
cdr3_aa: CASSPGLVGHEQYF

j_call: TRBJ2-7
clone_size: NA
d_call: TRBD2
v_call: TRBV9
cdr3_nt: TGTGCCAGCAGCGTAGCTGCGGGCGGGAGCTCCTACGAGCAGTACTTC
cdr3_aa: CASSVAAGGSSYEQYF

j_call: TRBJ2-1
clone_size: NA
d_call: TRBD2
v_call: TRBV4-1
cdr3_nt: TGCGCCAGCAGCCTCGGGACTAGCGTTACGGTTGAGCAGTTCTTC
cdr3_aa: CASSLGTSVTVEQFF

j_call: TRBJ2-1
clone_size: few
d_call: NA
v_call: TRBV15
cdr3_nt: TGTGCCACCAGCAGAGTCCGGGACTTGTACAATGAGCAGTTCTTC
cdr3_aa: CATSRVRDLYNEQFF

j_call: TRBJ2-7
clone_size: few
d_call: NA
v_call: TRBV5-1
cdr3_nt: TGCGCCAGCAGGCAAGACCCCGGGACTTCACCTGGCGAGCAGTACTTC
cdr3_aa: CASRQDPGTSPGEQYF

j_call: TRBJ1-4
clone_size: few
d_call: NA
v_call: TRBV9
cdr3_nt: TGTGCCAGCAGCGGCCGAGGGGGGGGTGAAGATGAAAAACTGTTTTTT
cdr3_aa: CASSGRGGGEDEKLFF

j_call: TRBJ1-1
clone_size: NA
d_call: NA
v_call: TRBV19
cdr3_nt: TGTGCCAGTAGCTACCGGGAACCCAACACTGAAGCTTTCTTT
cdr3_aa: CASSYREPNTEAFF

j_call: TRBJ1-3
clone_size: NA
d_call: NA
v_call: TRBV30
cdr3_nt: TGTGCCTGGAGTGTACAGGGAAACACCATATATTTT
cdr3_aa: CAWSVQGNTIYF

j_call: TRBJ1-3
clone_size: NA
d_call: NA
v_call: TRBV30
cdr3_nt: TGTGCCTGGAGTGTTGGGACAAGCTCTGGAAACACCATATATTTT
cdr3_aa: CAWSVGTSSGNTIYF

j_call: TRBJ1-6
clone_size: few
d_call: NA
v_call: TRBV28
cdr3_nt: TGTGCCAGCAGTTTATTGCAGGGTTCACCCCTCCACTTT
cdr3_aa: CASSLLQGSPLHF

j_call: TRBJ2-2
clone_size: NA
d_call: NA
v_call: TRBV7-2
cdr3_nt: TGTGCCAGCAGCTCTAAAGGACAGTACACCGGGGAGCTGTTTTTT
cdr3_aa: CASSSKGQYTGELFF

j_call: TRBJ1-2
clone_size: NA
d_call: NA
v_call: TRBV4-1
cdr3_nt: TGCGCCAGCAGCCAAGGGACCCAGGGATGGTACACCTTC
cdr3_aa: CASSQGTQGWYTF